This T cell receptor (beta chain) was recorded in a study of shared clonotypes between healthy human individuals. Germline V lookup: CDR1 LNHDA, CDR2 SQIVND (reference sequence). V lost 6 bases, J lost 5 bases, and 6 bases lay in between. This CDR3 spans 11 amino acids. Only in-frame clones appear in the TCRdb table, and some are missing; sequencing was by immunoSEQ multiplex PCR. The sample has 950,000 to 1,200,000 clones, around three quarters seen once. A word on this clone: The sample carries other DNA sequences with the same CDR3.

The clonotype originates from a man aged 18-30 years in good health. Some clones in this sample may be carry-over from other donors' samples. The specimen was memory CD4+ T cells from PBMCs. The subset is: CD45RA-negative fraction. J is TRBJ2-3 and V is TRBV19, with D hard to call. This chain's CDR3 is CASSFGDTQYF. CDR3 sequence (DNA): TGTGCCAGTAGCTTTGGAGATACGCAGTATTTT.